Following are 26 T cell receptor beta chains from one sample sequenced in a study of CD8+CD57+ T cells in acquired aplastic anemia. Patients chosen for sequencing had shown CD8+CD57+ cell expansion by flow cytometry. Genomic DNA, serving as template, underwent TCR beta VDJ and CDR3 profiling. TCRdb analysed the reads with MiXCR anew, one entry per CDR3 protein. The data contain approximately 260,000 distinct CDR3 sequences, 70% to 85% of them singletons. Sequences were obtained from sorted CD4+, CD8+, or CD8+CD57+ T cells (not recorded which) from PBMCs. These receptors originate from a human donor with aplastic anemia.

CDR3 loop: CATSRSSEQDSQYF. The DNA for the CDR3 is TGTGCCACCAGCCGGAGCAGCGAGCAAGACAGCCAGTACTTC. The V and J genes are TRBV15 and TRBJ2-7; a possible D gene is TRBD1 (5 bases). Germline CDR1 is LNHNV and CDR2 is YYDKDF (reference sequence). The CDR3 contains 14 residues. The V gene lost 5 bases and the J gene lost 10 bases, with 21 bases spanning the gap.

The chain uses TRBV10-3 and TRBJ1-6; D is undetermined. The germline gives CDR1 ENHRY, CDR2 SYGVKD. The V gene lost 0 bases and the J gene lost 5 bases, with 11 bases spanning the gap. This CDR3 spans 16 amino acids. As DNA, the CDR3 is TGTGCCATCAGTGAGTCGAACAGACCTGATAATTCACCCCTCCACTTT. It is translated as CAISESNRPDNSPLHF.

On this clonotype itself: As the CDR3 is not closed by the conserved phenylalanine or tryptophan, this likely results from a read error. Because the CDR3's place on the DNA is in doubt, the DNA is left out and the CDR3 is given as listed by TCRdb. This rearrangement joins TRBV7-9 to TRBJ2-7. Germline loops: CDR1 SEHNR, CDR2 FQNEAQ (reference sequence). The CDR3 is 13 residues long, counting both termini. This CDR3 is CASSLGSLREQYL.

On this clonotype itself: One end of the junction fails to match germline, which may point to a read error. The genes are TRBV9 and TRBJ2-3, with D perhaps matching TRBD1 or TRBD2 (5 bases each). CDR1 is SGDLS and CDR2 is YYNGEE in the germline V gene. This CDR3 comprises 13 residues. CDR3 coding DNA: TGTGCCAGCAGCGACGAAGGGGACCCGACGGATGGCTTT. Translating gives CASSDEGDPTDGF.

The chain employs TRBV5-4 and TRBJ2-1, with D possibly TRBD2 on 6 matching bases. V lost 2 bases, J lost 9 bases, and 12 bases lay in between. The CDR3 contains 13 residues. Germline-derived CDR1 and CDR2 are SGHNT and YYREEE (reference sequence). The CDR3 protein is CASSFTSLSEQFF. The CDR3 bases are TGTGCCAGCAGCTTTACTAGCTTAAGTGAGCAGTTCTTC.

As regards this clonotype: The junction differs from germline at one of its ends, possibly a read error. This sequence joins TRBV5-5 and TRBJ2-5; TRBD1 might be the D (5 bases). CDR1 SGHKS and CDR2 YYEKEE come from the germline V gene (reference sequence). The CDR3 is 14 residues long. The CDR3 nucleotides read TGTGCCACCAGCATAGGACATCAGCAAGAGACCCAGTACTTC. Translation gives CATSIGHQQETQYF.

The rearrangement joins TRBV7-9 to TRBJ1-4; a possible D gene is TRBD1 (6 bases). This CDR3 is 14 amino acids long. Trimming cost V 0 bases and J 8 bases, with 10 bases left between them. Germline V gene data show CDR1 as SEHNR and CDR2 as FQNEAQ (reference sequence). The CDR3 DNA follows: TGTGCCAGCAGCTTAGCGGGGGCCAACGAAAAACTGTTTTTT. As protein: CASSLAGANEKLFF.

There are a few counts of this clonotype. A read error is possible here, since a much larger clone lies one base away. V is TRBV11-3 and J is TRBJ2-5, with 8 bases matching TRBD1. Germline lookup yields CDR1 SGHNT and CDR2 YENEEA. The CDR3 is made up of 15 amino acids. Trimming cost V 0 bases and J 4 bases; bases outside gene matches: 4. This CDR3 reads CASSLDLTGAETQYF. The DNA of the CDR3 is TGTGCCAGCAGCTTAGATCTGACAGGGGCAGAGACCCAGTACTTC.

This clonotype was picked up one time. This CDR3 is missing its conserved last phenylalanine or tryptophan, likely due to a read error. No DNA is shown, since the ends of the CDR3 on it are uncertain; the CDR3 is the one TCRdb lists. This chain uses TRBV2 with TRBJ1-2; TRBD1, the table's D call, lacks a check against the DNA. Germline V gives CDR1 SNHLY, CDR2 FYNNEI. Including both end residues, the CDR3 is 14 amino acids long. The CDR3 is CASGFGDTYLQYFC.

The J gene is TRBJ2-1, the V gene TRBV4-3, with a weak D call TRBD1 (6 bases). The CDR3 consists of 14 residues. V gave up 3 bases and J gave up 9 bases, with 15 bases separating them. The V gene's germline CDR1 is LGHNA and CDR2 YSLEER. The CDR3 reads CASSHTGIWGEQFF. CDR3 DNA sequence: TGCGCCAGCAGCCATACAGGGATCTGGGGTGAGCAGTTCTTC.

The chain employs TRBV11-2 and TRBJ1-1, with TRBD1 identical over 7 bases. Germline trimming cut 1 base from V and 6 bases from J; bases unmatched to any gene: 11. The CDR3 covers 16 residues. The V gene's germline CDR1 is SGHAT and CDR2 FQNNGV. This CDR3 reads CASSLVGGRGDAEAFF. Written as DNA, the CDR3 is TGTGCCAGCAGCTTAGTCGGAGGCAGGGGGGACGCTGAAGCTTTCTTT.

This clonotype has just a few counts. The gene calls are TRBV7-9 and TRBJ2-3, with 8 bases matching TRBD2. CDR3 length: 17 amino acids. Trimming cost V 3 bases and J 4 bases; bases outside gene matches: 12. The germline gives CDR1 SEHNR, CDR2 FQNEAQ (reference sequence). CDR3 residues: CASSFQRSGGGADTQYF. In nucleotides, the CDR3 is TGTGCCAGCAGCTTTCAAAGAAGCGGGGGTGGGGCAGATACGCAGTATTTT.

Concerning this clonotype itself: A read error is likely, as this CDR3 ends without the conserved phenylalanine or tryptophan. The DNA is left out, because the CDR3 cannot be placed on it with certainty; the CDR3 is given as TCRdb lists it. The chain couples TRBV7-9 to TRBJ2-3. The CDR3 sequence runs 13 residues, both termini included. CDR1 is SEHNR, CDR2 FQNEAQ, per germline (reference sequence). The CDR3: CASGFTSAMRRSS.

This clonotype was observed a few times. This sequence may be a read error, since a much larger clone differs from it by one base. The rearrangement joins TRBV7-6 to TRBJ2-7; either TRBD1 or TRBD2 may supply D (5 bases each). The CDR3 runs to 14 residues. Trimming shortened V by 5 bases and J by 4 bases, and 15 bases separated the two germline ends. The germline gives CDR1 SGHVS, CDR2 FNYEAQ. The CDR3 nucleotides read TGTGCCAGCAGCCCGGGACGGGCCTTTTACGAGCAGTACTTC. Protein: CASSPGRAFYEQYF.

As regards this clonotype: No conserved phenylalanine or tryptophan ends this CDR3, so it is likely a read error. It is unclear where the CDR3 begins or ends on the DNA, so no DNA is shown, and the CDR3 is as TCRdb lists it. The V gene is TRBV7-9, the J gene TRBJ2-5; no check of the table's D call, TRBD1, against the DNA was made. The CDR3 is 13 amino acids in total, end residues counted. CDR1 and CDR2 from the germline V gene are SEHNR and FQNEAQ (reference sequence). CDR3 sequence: CASSPGLQDHTDT.

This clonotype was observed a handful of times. The CDR3 spells CASSLVSGSTNEKLFF. DNA of the CDR3: TGTGCCAGCAGCTTAGTCTCGGGATCAACTAATGAAAAACTGTTTTTT. This chain uses TRBV7-8 with TRBJ1-4; D gene ambiguous. This CDR3 contains 16 residues. V lost 1 base and J lost 0, with 9 bases in between. Germline loops: CDR1 SGHVS, CDR2 FQNEAQ.

The CDR3 loop reads CASSHGGQSTDTQYF. As DNA, the CDR3 is TGTGCCAGCAGCCATGGGGGACAGAGCACAGATACGCAGTATTTT. The V and J genes are TRBV13 and TRBJ2-3; 7 bases line up with TRBD1. Germline-derived CDR1 and CDR2 are PRHDT and FYEKMQ (reference sequence). V lost 5 bases to trimming and J lost 0 bases; unmatched junction nucleotides: 5. The length of the CDR3 is 15 residues.

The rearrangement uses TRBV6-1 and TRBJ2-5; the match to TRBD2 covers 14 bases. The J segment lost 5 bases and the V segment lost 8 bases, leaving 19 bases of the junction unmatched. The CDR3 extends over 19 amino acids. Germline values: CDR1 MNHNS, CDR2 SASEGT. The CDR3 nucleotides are TGTGCCAGCGATAGAGGCGGTTTGACTAGCGGGGGGGCGCAGGAGACCCAGTACTTC. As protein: CASDRGGLTSGGAQETQYF.

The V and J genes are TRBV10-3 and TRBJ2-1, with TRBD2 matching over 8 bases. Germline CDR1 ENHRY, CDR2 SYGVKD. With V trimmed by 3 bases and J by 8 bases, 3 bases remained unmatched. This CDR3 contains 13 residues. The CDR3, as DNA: TGTGCCATCAGTGATCTAGCGGGCTATGAGCAGTTCTTC. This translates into CAISDLAGYEQFF.

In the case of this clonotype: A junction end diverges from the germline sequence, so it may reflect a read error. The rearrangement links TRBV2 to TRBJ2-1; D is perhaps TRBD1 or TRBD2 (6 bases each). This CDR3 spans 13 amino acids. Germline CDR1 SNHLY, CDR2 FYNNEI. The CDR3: CASRQGGADTLSF. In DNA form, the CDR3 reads TGTGCCAGCAGACAGGGAGGAGCGGATACGCTGTCCTTC.

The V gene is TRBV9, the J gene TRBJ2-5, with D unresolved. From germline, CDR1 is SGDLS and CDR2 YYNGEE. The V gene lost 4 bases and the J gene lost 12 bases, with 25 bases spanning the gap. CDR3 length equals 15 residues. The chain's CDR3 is CASSSDLTGNTEEYF. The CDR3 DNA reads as TGTGCCAGCAGCTCTGATCTGACTGGGAACACTGAAGAGTACTTC.

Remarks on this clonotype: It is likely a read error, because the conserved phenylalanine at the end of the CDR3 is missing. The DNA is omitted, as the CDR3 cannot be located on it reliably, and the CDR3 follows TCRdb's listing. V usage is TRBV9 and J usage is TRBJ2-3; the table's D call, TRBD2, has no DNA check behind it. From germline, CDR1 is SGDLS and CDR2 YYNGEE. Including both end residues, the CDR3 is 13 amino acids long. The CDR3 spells CASGARGSGYTYG.

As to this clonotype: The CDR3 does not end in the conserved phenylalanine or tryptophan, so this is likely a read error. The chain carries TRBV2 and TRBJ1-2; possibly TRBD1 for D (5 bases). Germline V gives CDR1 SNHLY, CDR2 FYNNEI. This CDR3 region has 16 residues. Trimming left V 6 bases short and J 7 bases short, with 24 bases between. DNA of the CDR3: TGTGCCAGCAGCTCAGGGAACGAGACGCTGGACTTTGGCTACACCTCC. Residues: CASSSGNETLDFGYTS.

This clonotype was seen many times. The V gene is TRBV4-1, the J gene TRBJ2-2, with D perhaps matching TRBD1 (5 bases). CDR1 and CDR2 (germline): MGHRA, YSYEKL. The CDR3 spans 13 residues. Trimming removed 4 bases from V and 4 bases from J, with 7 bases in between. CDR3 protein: CASSPTVTGELFF. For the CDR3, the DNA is TGCGCCAGCAGCCCGACAGTCACCGGGGAGCTGTTTTTT.

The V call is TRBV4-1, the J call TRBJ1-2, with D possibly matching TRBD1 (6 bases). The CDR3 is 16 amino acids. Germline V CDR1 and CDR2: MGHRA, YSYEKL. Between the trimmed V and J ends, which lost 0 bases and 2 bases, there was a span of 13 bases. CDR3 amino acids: CASSQESRGLNYGYTF. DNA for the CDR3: TGCGCCAGCAGCCAAGAGTCCAGGGGCCTAAACTATGGCTACACCTTC.

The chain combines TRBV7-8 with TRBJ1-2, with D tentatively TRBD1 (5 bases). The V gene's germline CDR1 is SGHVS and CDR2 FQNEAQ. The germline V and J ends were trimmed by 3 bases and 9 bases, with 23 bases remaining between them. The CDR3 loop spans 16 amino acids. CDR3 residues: CASSFETDGLVYCYTF. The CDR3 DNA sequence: TGTGCCAGCAGCTTTGAGACAGACGGGCTAGTATATTGCTACACCTTC.